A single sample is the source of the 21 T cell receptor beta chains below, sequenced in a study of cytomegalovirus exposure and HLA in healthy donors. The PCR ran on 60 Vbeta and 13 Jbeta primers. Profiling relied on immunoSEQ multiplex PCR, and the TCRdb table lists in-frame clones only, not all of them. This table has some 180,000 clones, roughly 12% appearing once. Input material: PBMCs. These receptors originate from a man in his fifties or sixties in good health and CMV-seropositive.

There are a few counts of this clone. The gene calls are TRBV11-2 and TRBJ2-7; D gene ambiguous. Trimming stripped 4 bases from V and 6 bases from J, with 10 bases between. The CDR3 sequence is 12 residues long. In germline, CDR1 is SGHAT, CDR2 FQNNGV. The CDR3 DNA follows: TGTGCCAGCAGCTCAGGCCCCGGCGAGCAGTACGTC. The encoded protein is CASSSGPGEQYV.

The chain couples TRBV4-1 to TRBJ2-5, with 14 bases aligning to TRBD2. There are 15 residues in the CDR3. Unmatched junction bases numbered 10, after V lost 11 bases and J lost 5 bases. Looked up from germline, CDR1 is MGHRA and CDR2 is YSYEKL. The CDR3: CAGSTSGGVGETQYF. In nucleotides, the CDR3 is TGCGCCGGGTCGACTAGCGGGGGGGTGGGGGAGACCCAGTACTTC.

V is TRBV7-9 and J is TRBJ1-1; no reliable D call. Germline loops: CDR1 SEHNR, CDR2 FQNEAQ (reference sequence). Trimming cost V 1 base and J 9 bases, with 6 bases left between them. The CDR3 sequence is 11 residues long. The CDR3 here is CASSLDLKAFF. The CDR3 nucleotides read TGTGCCAGCAGCTTAGATCTAAAAGCTTTCTTT.

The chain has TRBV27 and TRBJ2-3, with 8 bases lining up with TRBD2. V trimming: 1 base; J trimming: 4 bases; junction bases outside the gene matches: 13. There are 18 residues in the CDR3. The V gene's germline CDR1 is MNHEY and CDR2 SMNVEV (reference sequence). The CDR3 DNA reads TGTGCCAGCAGTTTATTGGCGGGGACGGGGGGGCTTGCAGATACGCAGTATTTT. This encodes CASSLLAGTGGLADTQYF.

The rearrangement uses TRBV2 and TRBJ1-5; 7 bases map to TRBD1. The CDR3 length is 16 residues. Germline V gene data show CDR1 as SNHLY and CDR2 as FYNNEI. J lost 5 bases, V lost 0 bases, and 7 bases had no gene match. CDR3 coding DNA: TGTGCCAGCAGTGAAGCGGGGGACAGATTGTATCAGCCCCAGCATTTT. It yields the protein CASSEAGDRLYQPQHF.

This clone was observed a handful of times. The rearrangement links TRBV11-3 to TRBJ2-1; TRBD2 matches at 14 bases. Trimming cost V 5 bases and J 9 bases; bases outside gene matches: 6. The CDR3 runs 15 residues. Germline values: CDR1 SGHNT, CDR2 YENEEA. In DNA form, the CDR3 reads TGTGCCAGCAGCACCGCGGGACTAGCGGGAGTTGAGCAGTTCTTC. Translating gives CASSTAGLAGVEQFF.

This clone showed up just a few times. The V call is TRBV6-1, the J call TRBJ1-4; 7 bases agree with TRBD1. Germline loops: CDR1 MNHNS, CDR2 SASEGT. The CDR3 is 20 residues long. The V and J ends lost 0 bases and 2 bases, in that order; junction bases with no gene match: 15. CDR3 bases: TGTGCCAGCAGTGAAGCTTCGAGGGGGCAAGTGTTCGGTACTAATGAAAAACTGTTTTTT. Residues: CASSEASRGQVFGTNEKLFF.

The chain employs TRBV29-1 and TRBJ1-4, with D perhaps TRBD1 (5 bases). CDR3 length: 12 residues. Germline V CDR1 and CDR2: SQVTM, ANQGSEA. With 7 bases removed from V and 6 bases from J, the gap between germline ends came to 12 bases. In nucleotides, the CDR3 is TGCAGCGCCCAGTGGGGGGATGAAAAACTGTTTTTT. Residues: CSAQWGDEKLFF.

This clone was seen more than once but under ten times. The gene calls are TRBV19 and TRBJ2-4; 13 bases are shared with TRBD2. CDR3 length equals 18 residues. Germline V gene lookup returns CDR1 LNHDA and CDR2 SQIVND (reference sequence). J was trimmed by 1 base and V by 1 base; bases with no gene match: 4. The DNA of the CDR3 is TGTGCCAGTAGTATAGGACTAGCGGGGGGCAGGGCCAAAAACATTCAGTACTTC. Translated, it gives CASSIGLAGGRAKNIQYF.

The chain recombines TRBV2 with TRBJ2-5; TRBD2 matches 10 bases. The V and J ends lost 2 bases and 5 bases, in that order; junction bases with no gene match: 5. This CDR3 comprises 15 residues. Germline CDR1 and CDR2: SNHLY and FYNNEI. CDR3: CASSERASGGETQYF. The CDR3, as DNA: TGTGCCAGCAGTGAAAGGGCTAGCGGGGGTGAGACCCAGTACTTC.

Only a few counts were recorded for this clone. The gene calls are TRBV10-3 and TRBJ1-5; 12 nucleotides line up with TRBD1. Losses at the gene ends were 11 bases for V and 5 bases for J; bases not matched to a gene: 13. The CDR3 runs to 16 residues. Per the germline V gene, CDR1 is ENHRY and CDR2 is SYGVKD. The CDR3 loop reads CAADSGTGGPHQPQHF. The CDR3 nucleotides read TGTGCCGCAGATTCCGGGACAGGGGGCCCACATCAGCCCCAGCATTTT.

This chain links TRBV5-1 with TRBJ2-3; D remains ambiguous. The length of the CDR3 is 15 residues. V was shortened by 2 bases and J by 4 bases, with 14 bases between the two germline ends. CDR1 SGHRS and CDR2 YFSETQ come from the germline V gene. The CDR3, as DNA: TGCGCCAGCAGCTTTCCGGCTAGTATAGCAGATACGCAGTATTTT. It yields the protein CASSFPASIADTQYF. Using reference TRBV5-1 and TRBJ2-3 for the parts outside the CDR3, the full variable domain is KAGVTQTPRYLIKTRGQQVTLSCSPISGHRSVSWYQQTPGQGLQFLFEYFSETQRNKGNFPGRFSGRQFSNSRSEMNVSTLELGDSALYLCASSFPASIADTQYFGPGTRLTVL.

This CDR3 is CASSDRQGGTYEQYV. The CDR3 DNA sequence: TGTGCCAGCAGTGATAGACAGGGGGGAACGTACGAGCAGTACGTC. The J gene is TRBJ2-7, the V gene TRBV6-1; 9 bases align to TRBD1. Germline CDR1 is MNHNS and CDR2 is SASEGT. Trimming took 3 bases from V and 4 from J; bases not matched to a gene: 7. The CDR3 contains 15 residues.

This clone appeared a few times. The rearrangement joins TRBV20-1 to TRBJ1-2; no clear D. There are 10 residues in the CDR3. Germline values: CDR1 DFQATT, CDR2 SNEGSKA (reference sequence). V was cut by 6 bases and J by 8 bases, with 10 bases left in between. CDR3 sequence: CSAPEGGYTF. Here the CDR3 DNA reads TGCAGTGCCCCTGAGGGCGGCTACACCTTC.

CDR3 nucleotides: TGCGCCAGCAGCCAAGAACACGCGAACACTGAAGCTTTCTTT. Translation: CASSQEHANTEAFF. The chain uses TRBV4-1 and TRBJ1-1, with D unresolved. V lost 0 bases to trimming and J lost 1 base, with 6 bases between them. Looked up from germline, CDR1 is MGHRA and CDR2 is YSYEKL. The CDR3 extends over 14 amino acids.

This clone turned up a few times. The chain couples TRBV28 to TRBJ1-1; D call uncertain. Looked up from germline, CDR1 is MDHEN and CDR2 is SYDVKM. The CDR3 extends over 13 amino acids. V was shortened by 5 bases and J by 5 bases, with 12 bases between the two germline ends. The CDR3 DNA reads TGTGCCAGCAGTCTCGGGGTGGGGACTGAAGCTTTCTTT. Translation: CASSLGVGTEAFF.

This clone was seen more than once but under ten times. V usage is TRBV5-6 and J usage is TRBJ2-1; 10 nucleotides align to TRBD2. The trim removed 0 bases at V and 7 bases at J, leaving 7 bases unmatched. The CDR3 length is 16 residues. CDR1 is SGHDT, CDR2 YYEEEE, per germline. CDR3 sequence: CASSLAAGGRINEQFF. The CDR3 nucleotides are TGTGCCAGCAGCTTGGCAGCGGGGGGGCGAATAAATGAGCAGTTCTTC. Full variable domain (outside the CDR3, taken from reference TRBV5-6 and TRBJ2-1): DAGVTQSPTHLIKTRGQQVTLRCSPKSGHDTVSWYQQALGQGPQFIFQYYEEEERQRGNFPDRFSGHQFPNYSSELNVNALLLGDSALYLCASSLAAGGRINEQFFGPGTRLTVL.

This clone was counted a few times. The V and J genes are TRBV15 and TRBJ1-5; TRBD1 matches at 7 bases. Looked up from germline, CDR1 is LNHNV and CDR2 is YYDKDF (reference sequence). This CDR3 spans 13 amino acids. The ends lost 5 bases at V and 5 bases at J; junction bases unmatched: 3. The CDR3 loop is CATSRTGDQPQHF. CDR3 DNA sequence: TGTGCCACCAGCCGTACAGGGGATCAGCCCCAGCATTTT.

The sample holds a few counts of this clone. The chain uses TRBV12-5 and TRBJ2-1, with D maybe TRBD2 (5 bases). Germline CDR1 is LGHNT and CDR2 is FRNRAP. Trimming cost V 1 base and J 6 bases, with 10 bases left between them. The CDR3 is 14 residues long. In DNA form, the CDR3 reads TGTGCTAGTGGTTTGGCAACGGACTTCAATGAGCAGTTCTTC. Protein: CASGLATDFNEQFF.

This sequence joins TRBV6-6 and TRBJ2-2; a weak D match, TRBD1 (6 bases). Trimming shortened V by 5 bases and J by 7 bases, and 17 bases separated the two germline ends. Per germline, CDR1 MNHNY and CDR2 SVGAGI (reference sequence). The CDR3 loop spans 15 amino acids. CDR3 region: CASSPQGGMGGELFF. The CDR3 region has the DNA TGTGCCAGCAGTCCGCAAGGGGGTATGGGCGGGGAGCTGTTTTTT.

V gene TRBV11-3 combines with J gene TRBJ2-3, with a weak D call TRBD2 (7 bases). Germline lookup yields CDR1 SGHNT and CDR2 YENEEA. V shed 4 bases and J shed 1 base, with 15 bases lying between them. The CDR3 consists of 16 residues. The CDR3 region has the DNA TGTGCCAGCAGCTCCCGGGGGGCGGGGGGCACAGATACGCAGTATTTT. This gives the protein CASSSRGAGGTDTQYF. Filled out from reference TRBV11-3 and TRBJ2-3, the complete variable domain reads EAGVVQSPRYKIIEKKQPVAFWCNPISGHNTLYWYLQNLGQGPELLIRYENEEAVDDSQLPKDRFSAERLKGVDSTLKIQPAELGDSAVYLCASSSRGAGGTDTQYFGPGTRLTVL.